Listed here are 28 T cell receptor beta chains from one sample, sequenced in a study of CD8+ T cells in alopecia areata. Treatment here: oral pan-JAK inhibitor, 5-10 mg twice daily. As the sequencing template, cDNA was produced by extracting RNA and reverse transcribing it. Using immunoSEQ multiplex PCR, the repertoire was profiled, and TCRdb retains in-frame clones only, with some absent. This sample yields around 190,000 clones, of which around 64% are seen a single time; 1.3% belongs to the top ten. The sequencing here drew on CD4+ T cells sorted from blood, taken at roughly week 49, from a patient treated with tofacitinib. The source of these receptors is a human donor with alopecia areata.

CDR3 bases: TGCAGCGCCCGACAGCAAGAGACCCAGTACTTC. Protein sequence: CSARQQETQYF. V and J are TRBV29-1 and TRBJ2-5, with TRBD1 as a possible D gene (5 bases). The CDR3 consists of 11 residues. The V end was cut by 7 bases, the J end by 2 bases, with 8 bases between. Germline values: CDR1 SQVTM, CDR2 ANQGSEA.

With regard to this clone: Other DNA sequences within the sample encode an identical CDR3. V and J are TRBV10-3 and TRBJ1-1; D might be TRBD1 (6 bases). Germline V CDR1 and CDR2: ENHRY, SYGVKD. Trimming took 6 bases from V and 1 from J, leaving 9 bases between them. The CDR3 totals 13 residues. The CDR3 DNA is TGTGCCATCAGGGACAGTCCGAACACTGAAGCTTTCTTT. As protein: CAIRDSPNTEAFF.

This sequence joins TRBV29-1 and TRBJ1-1; D ambiguous. The germline CDR1 and CDR2 sequences are SQVTM and ANQGSEA. This CDR3 has 14 amino acids. Trimming took 4 bases from V and 1 from J, leaving 13 bases between them. The CDR3 sequence: CSVVPILGNTEAFF. The CDR3 DNA reads TGCAGCGTTGTCCCCATTTTGGGGAACACTGAAGCTTTCTTT. The whole variable domain, remainder taken from reference TRBV29-1 and TRBJ1-1, is SAVISQKPSRDICQRGTSLTIQCQVDSQVTMMFWYRQQPGQSLTLIATANQGSEATYESGFVIDKFPISRPNLTFSTLTVSNMSPEDSSIYLCSVVPILGNTEAFFGQGTRLTVV.

This rearrangement joins TRBV30 to TRBJ2-1; 8 bases map to TRBD2. With 3 bases clipped from V and 9 bases from J, the junction kept 10 bases outside the gene matches. Germline V lookup: CDR1 GTSNPN, CDR2 SVGIG (reference sequence). This CDR3 is built from 14 residues. CDR3 sequence: CAWRPPGGLSEQFF. The CDR3, as DNA: TGTGCCTGGAGGCCGCCGGGGGGGCTCAGTGAGCAGTTCTTC.

The V gene is TRBV4-2, the J gene TRBJ2-7, with D unresolved. The germline gives CDR1 LGHNA, CDR2 YNFKEQ. The V gene lost 5 bases and the J gene lost 2 bases, with 16 bases spanning the gap. This CDR3 comprises 15 residues. In DNA, the CDR3 is TGTGCCAGCAGCACCCGCGAAGGCGCTACCTACGAGCAGTACTTC. It yields the protein CASSTREGATYEQYF.

This chain joins TRBV9 and TRBJ2-1, with 8 bases matching TRBD2. The CDR3 has 16 amino acids. In germline, CDR1 is SGDLS, CDR2 YYNGEE. The ends lost 3 bases at V and 1 base at J; junction bases unmatched: 6. The CDR3 region has the DNA TGTGCCAGCAGCGCTCAGATAGCGGGATCCTACAATGAGCAGTTCTTC. Translating it yields CASSAQIAGSYNEQFF.

In its sample, this clone was seen once. The chain combines TRBV7-9 with TRBJ2-7; D gene ambiguous. CDR3 length equals 15 residues. Trimming stripped 0 bases from V and 1 base from J, with 10 bases between. Germline loops: CDR1 SEHNR, CDR2 FQNEAQ (reference sequence). CDR3: CASSLAPGPSYEQYF. The CDR3 bases are TGTGCCAGCAGCTTAGCCCCGGGTCCTTCCTACGAGCAGTACTTC.

This rearrangement joins TRBV18 to TRBJ1-1; possibly TRBD1 for D (5 bases). CDR3 size: 13 residues. The germline CDR1 and CDR2 sequences are KGHSH and LQKENI. The germline V and J ends were trimmed by 6 bases and 6 bases, with 14 bases remaining between them. CDR3 nucleotide sequence: TGTGCCAGCTCTCAGCAGGGACGCGCTGAAGCTTTCTTT. Its protein product is CASSQQGRAEAFF.

This clone has only a few counts. The gene calls are TRBV15 and TRBJ2-7; D is ambiguous. The germline gives CDR1 LNHNV, CDR2 YYDKDF (reference sequence). The CDR3 has 15 residues. Trimming pared 0 bases from V and 7 bases from J, leaving 16 bases between. The CDR3 here is CATSRDASNDGEQYF. The CDR3, as DNA: TGTGCCACCAGCAGAGATGCGTCCAATGATGGGGAGCAGTACTTC.

This clone appeared a single time. This chain connects TRBV9 to TRBJ2-3; TRBD2 might be the D (5 bases). CDR1 and CDR2 (germline): SGDLS, YYNGEE. The CDR3 consists of 16 residues. The V and J ends lost 0 bases and 0 bases respectively, with 11 bases between them. The CDR3 loop is CASSVGLAASTDTQYF. CDR3 nucleotides: TGTGCCAGCAGCGTAGGTCTAGCAGCTAGCACAGATACGCAGTATTTT. Full variable domain (rest looked up from reference TRBV9 and TRBJ2-3): DSGVTQTPKHLITATGQRVTLRCSPRSGDLSVYWYQQSLDQGLQFLIQYYNGEERAKGNILERFSAQQFPDLHSELNLSSLELGDSALYFCASSVGLAASTDTQYFGPGTRLTVL.

This chain joins TRBV30 and TRBJ2-7; 11 positions agree with TRBD1. The trim removed 1 base at V and 3 bases at J, leaving 5 bases unmatched. From germline, CDR1 is GTSNPN and CDR2 SVGIG (reference sequence). This CDR3 comprises 15 residues. The CDR3 DNA is TGTGCCTGGAGTGACCGGGACAGGGGGTTCTACGAGCAGTACTTC. Protein product: CAWSDRDRGFYEQYF.

The rearrangement joins TRBV30 to TRBJ1-1; D might be TRBD1 (6 bases). The CDR3 spans 14 residues. The germline V and J ends were trimmed by 0 bases and 6 bases, with 14 bases remaining between them. Germline V gives CDR1 GTSNPN, CDR2 SVGIG (reference sequence). The CDR3 here is CAWSVWGASAEAFF. In DNA, the CDR3 is TGTGCCTGGAGTGTATGGGGGGCGAGCGCTGAAGCTTTCTTT.

The DNA of the CDR3 is TGTGCCAGCATCAGGAACACTGAAGCTTTCTTT. This translates into CASIRNTEAFF. The chain is built from TRBV25-1 and TRBJ1-1; D uncertain. The CDR3 extends over 11 amino acids. CDR1 is MGHDK and CDR2 is SYGVNS in the germline V gene. The V end lost 7 bases, the J end lost 1 base, and 4 bases lay between the germline ends.

This clone appeared a single time. The rearrangement joins TRBV4-3 to TRBJ1-2; D uncertain. Germline CDR1 reads LGHNA; CDR2 reads YSLEER. The CDR3 sequence is 14 residues long. V lost 4 bases and J 4 bases, leaving 13 bases between the germline ends. CDR3 loop: CASSRTGELYGYTF. Here the CDR3 DNA reads TGCGCCAGCAGCCGAACTGGAGAACTCTATGGCTACACCTTC.

V gene TRBV10-3 combines with J gene TRBJ2-7, with D tentatively TRBD2 (6 bases). Germline V gene sequence: CDR1 ENHRY, CDR2 SYGVKD. V lost 0 bases to trimming and J lost 2 bases, with 20 bases between them. The CDR3 sequence is 18 residues long. CDR3 nucleotides: TGTGCCATCAGTGAGTCGACGGGTCGTCGGGACTCAACCTACGAGCAGTACTTC. Protein product: CAISESTGRRDSTYEQYF.

This clone has more than one count but fewer than ten. The CDR3, as DNA: TGTGCCAGTAGTATGGAGGGACCCAATTCACCCCTCCACTTT. This encodes CASSMEGPNSPLHF. The chain joins TRBV19 to TRBJ1-6, with a possible D match to TRBD1 (5 bases). This CDR3 region has 14 residues. V was trimmed by 3 bases and J by 7 bases, leaving 10 bases between them. Looked up from germline, CDR1 is LNHDA and CDR2 is SQIVND (reference sequence).

The rearrangement links TRBV6-5 to TRBJ2-2; D assignment may be TRBD1 or TRBD2 (5 bases each). Looked up from germline, CDR1 is MNHEY and CDR2 is SVGAGI. The CDR3 has 16 residues. Trimming left V 0 bases short and J 6 bases short, with 14 bases between. CDR3 amino acids: CASSYSPGRYPGELFF. CDR3 coding DNA: TGTGCCAGCAGTTACTCTCCGGGACGCTATCCCGGGGAGCTGTTTTTT.

This clone has only a few counts. This rearrangement joins TRBV7-2 to TRBJ2-1; 9 nucleotides agree with TRBD2. This CDR3 has 16 residues. Germline loops: CDR1 SGHTA, CDR2 FQGNSA. Trimming at V came to 5 bases and at J to 7 bases, leaving 12 bases not matched to a gene. The CDR3 coding sequence is TGTGCCAGCAGCCCGCGACTAGCGGTAAGGGGGAATGAGCAGTTCTTC. This translates into CASSPRLAVRGNEQFF.

A note on this clone: Distinct nucleotide sequences in the sample also encode this CDR3. The chain carries TRBV30 and TRBJ1-4; D is unclear. The length of the CDR3 is 14 residues. The germline CDR1 and CDR2 sequences are GTSNPN and SVGIG (reference sequence). Trimming pared 1 base from V and 0 bases from J, leaving 6 bases between. The DNA for the CDR3 is TGTGCCTGGAGTGGACAAGCAACTAATGAAAAACTGTTTTTT. The encoded protein is CAWSGQATNEKLFF.

This clone occurred a few times. This chain links TRBV18 with TRBJ2-1; 8 bases align to TRBD1. Per germline, CDR1 KGHSH and CDR2 LQKENI. Trimming took 3 bases from V and 3 from J; bases not matched to a gene: 4. The CDR3 covers 15 residues. The CDR3 DNA reads as TGTGCCAGCTCACCCGGACAGGGAGGCTACAATGAGCAGTTCTTC. Translated, it gives CASSPGQGGYNEQFF.

This clone has just a few counts. The rearrangement links TRBV11-1 to TRBJ2-5; no reliable D call. The CDR3 length is 12 residues. V shed 5 bases and J shed 5 bases, with 9 bases lying between them. Germline CDR1 reads SGHAT; CDR2 reads FQDESV (reference sequence). CDR3 coding DNA: TGTGCCAGCAGCCCCCCTCAGGAGACCCAGTACTTC. Translated: CASSPPQETQYF.

The V gene is TRBV29-1, the J gene TRBJ1-2; a possible D gene is TRBD1 (6 bases). V was trimmed by 7 bases and J by 6 bases, leaving 18 bases between them. The V gene's germline CDR1 is SQVTM and CDR2 ANQGSEA. CDR3 length equals 13 residues. CDR3 residues: CSALGGVSDGYTF. The CDR3 region has the DNA TGCAGCGCCTTAGGGGGAGTCAGCGATGGCTACACCTTC.

The chain is built from TRBV30 and TRBJ1-1, with D tentatively TRBD1 (5 bases). There are 14 residues in the CDR3. The V end lost 3 bases, the J end lost 3 bases, and 14 bases lay between the germline ends. Germline assignment: CDR1 GTSNPN and CDR2 SVGIG (reference sequence). The CDR3 DNA reads as TGTGCCTGGAGAATCACGGGACTTCACACTGAAGCTTTCTTT. As protein: CAWRITGLHTEAFF.

The V and J genes are TRBV30 and TRBJ1-6; a possible D gene is TRBD1 (6 bases). The CDR3 is 17 residues long. V lost 0 bases and J 4 bases, leaving 16 bases between the germline ends. Germline-derived CDR1 and CDR2 are GTSNPN and SVGIG (reference sequence). In DNA form, the CDR3 reads TGTGCCTGGAGTGTCGGCAGGGGAGGGACATATAATTCACCCCTCCACTTT. This encodes CAWSVGRGGTYNSPLHF. Using reference TRBV30 and TRBJ1-6 for the parts outside the CDR3, the full variable domain is SQTIHQWPATLVQPVGSPLSLECTVEGTSNPNLYWYRQAAGRGLQLLFYSVGIGQISSEVPQNLSASRPQDRQFILSSKKLLLSDSGFYLCAWSVGRGGTYNSPLHFGNGTRLTVT.

The chain carries TRBV23-1 and TRBJ1-2, with D hard to call. TRBV23-1 is an ORF; its function is uncertain. CDR3 length equals 13 residues. Deletions cut 4 bases from V and 8 bases from J, with 14 bases between. Here the CDR3 DNA reads TGCGCCAGCAGTCGCAAATGGGTGGAGGGCTACACCTTC. Translated, it gives CASSRKWVEGYTF.

This clone appeared a single time. J is TRBJ1-1 and V is TRBV30; tentative D call: TRBD1 (5 bases). This CDR3 spans 14 amino acids. V gave up 3 bases and J gave up 4 bases, with 15 bases separating them. Germline values: CDR1 GTSNPN, CDR2 SVGIG (reference sequence). The CDR3 DNA reads as TGTGCCTGGAGCCTCGACAGTGGAGGCACTGAAGCTTTCTTT. Translation: CAWSLDSGGTEAFF.

The table lists this clone with a count of one. This rearrangement joins TRBV29-1 to TRBJ2-4; TRBD2 might be the D (5 bases). The CDR3 sequence is 14 residues long. Trimming pared 6 bases from V and 7 bases from J, leaving 19 bases between. Per germline, CDR1 SQVTM and CDR2 ANQGSEA. This CDR3 reads CSVVPPGVANIQYF. The DNA for the CDR3 is TGCAGCGTGGTCCCTCCCGGGGTAGCGAACATTCAGTACTTC.

This clone was counted a few times. This sequence joins TRBV7-9 and TRBJ1-2; 7 bases are shared with TRBD1. Germline CDR1 reads SEHNR; CDR2 reads FQNEAQ (reference sequence). This CDR3 has 13 amino acids. V lost 8 bases to trimming and J lost 4 bases; unmatched junction nucleotides: 7. The CDR3 DNA is TGTGCCAGCTCGGACAGGACGTCCTATGGCTACACCTTC. Its translation: CASSDRTSYGYTF.